The TCR beta chain under discussion was sequenced for a study of control samples from healthy donors and cancer patients. In germline, CDR1 is SGHVS, CDR2 FQNEAQ. CDR3 length equals 14 residues. After removal of 1 base from V and 8 bases from J, the junction contained 6 bases not matched to a gene. TCRdb's copy holds only in-frame clones and misses some; the assay was immunoSEQ multiplex PCR. This sample has 15,000 to 20,000 clones, with 80% to 90% found just once. The chain joins TRBV7-8 to TRBJ2-7; 9 bases are shared with TRBD2. The receptor's source is a woman in her seventies with lung cancer. Sequencing used PBMCs. The CDR3 sequence: CASSLVAGVGKQYF. The CDR3, as DNA: TGTGCCAGCAGCTTAGTAGCGGGAGTTGGGAAGCAGTACTTC.